The 10 T cell receptor beta chains presented below share a single source sample, sequenced in a study of blood T cells in healthy people across ages. Alongside a J-beta primer mix, a sample-barcoded 5' primer served in a second PCR lasting 7 to 11 cycles. TCRdb re-analysed the 5' RACE reads in MiXCR, keeping a single row per CDR3 protein. The sample has about 840,000 distinct CDR3 sequences; about 29% are singletons. These data were also filed under a second study, of T cells of mothers and their children.

Sequencing input: blood. These receptor sequences come from a woman aged 40 to 50 in good health.

This clonotype was observed a few times. The genes are TRBV20-1 and TRBJ1-1; 12 positions match TRBD1. V shed 3 bases and J 7 bases; nucleotides not matched to a gene: 6. The CDR3 contains 14 residues. Germline V gene data show CDR1 as DFQATT and CDR2 as SNEGSKA (reference sequence). The CDR3 DNA reads as TGCAGTGCTAGGGGACAGGGGGCGCGGGGTGAAGCTTTCTTT. Translation: CSARGQGARGEAFF.

This clonotype came up a few times. The gene calls are TRBV7-8 and TRBJ2-3; TRBD1 matches 9 bases. Germline loops: CDR1 SGHVS, CDR2 FQNEAQ. V lost 4 bases to trimming and J lost 0 bases; unmatched junction nucleotides: 5. The CDR3 spans 16 residues. In DNA form, the CDR3 reads TGTGCCAGCAGCTCCTTCGACAGGGGGAGCACAGATACGCAGTATTTT. As protein: CASSSFDRGSTDTQYF.

CDR3 region: CASTLGMNTGELFF. The CDR3 bases are TGTGCCAGCACGCTAGGGATGAACACCGGGGAGCTGTTTTTT. The chain couples TRBV28 to TRBJ2-2; D is unclear. Germline V gives CDR1 MDHEN, CDR2 SYDVKM. V was cut by 7 bases and J by 1 base, with 10 bases left in between. The CDR3 spans 14 residues.

This clonotype was seen ten or more times. The chain joins TRBV20-1 to TRBJ2-4, with D tentatively TRBD1 (6 bases). The germline V gene encodes CDR1 DFQATT and CDR2 SNEGSKA (reference sequence). Trimming left V 6 bases short and J 0 bases short, with 12 bases between. CDR3 length: 14 amino acids. Written as DNA, the CDR3 is TGCAGTGCATCGGACAGCCCAGCCAAAAACATTCAGTACTTC. This codes for CSASDSPAKNIQYF.

On this clonotype itself: A much larger clone differs from this one at a single base, so this may be a read error. The J gene is TRBJ2-7, the V gene TRBV6-5; D not resolved. V was clipped by 2 bases and J by 7 bases, with 18 bases between them. Germline V gives CDR1 MNHEY, CDR2 SVGAGI. The CDR3 loop spans 15 amino acids. The DNA for the CDR3 is TGTGCCAGCAGTTACGACGGAGTCTCCTACAATGAGCAGTACTTC. This codes for CASSYDGVSYNEQYF.

This chain joins TRBV9 and TRBJ2-7; 12 bases fit TRBD2. Germline CDR1 and CDR2: SGDLS and YYNGEE. This CDR3 comprises 15 residues. J lost 1 base, V lost 2 bases, and 1 base had no gene match. As DNA, the CDR3 is TGTGCCAGCAGCGTGACTAGCGGGGGATCCTACGAGCAGTACTTC. It yields the protein CASSVTSGGSYEQYF.

Comment on this clonotype: Given a much more abundant clone one base away, this may be a read error. The chain employs TRBV9 and TRBJ2-1; the D gene is possibly TRBD2 (6 bases). The CDR3 runs 15 residues. Germline V gives CDR1 SGDLS, CDR2 YYNGEE. Here the CDR3 DNA reads TGTGCCAGCAGCGCTAGCGCTAGCTCCTACAGTGAGCAGTTCTTC. Protein: CASSASASSYSEQFF. Full variable domain (missing parts from reference TRBV9 and TRBJ2-1): DSGVTQTPKHLITATGQRVTLRCSPRSGDLSVYWYQQSLDQGLQFLIQYYNGEERAKGNILERFSAQQFPDLHSELNLSSLELGDSALYFCASSASASSYSEQFFGPGTRLTVL.

The chain recombines TRBV20-1 with TRBJ2-1; 9 positions agree with TRBD1. The J segment lost 7 bases and the V segment lost 1 base, leaving 5 bases of the junction unmatched. CDR1 and CDR2 from the germline V gene are DFQATT and SNEGSKA (reference sequence). This CDR3 is 14 amino acids long. Here the CDR3 DNA reads TGCAGTGCTAGAGCCGGGACAGGGAAGAATGAGCAGTTCTTC. Translation gives CSARAGTGKNEQFF.

A few counts support this clonotype. V and J are TRBV7-8 and TRBJ1-5, with 8 bases matching TRBD1. Germline-derived CDR1 and CDR2 are SGHVS and FQNEAQ. The CDR3 runs to 14 residues. Losses at the gene ends were 7 bases for V and 7 bases for J; bases not matched to a gene: 9. CDR3: CASTGGQVNQPQHF. CDR3 coding DNA: TGTGCCAGCACCGGGGGACAGGTGAACCAGCCCCAGCATTTT.

There are many counts of this clonotype. The V call is TRBV7-3, the J call TRBJ2-1; 9 positions match TRBD1. Germline lookup yields CDR1 SGHTA and CDR2 FQGTGA. The V segment lost 5 bases and the J segment 2 bases; nucleotides outside the gene matches: 1. The CDR3 has 14 amino acids. The CDR3, as DNA: TGTGCCAGCAGCACAGGGGGCGCCTACAATGAGCAGTTCTTC. Amino acid sequence: CASSTGGAYNEQFF.